The entry that follows covers one T cell receptor (beta chain) sequence. Its antigen is unidentified. The data derive from a study of T cells in narcolepsy. About the research overall: Healthy controls were enrolled alongside patients with narcolepsy type 1 or type 2.

Here immunoSEQ multiplex PCR was the method, and the copy in TCRdb shows in-frame clones only, minus some. This sample has about 35,000 clones, with over 65% found just once. Study findings and constraints: Reportedly, autoreactive clonotypes were serially detected in patients' blood but not controls'.

CDR1 MGHRA and CDR2 YSYEKL come from the germline V gene. Trimming cost V 1 base and J 0 bases, with 7 bases left between them. CDR3 length equals 16 residues. The source is a human donor in good health. Specimen: memory (CD45RA-) CD4+ T cells from blood. The J gene is TRBJ2-6, the V gene TRBV4-1; D unresolved. The CDR3 spells CASSQVKGSGANVLTF. The CDR3 DNA is TGCGCCAGCAGCCAAGTGAAGGGCTCTGGGGCCAACGTCCTGACTTTC.